The next 18 T cell receptor beta chains were all read from a single sample in a study of Graves' ophthalmopathy and Graves' hyperthyroidism. TCR beta CDR3 amplification used RNA transcripts. HTBI primers served in a first-round RT-PCR, which a second-round multiplex PCR followed. TCRdb re-called the multiplex PCR reads through MiXCR, storing one row per CDR3 protein. The top ten clones hold about 9.1% of a sample with under 250,000 distinct CDR3 sequences, roughly 27% of them seen once. Material: peripheral blood. These receptor sequences come from a man aged 45-65 years with Graves' ophthalmopathy.

V usage is TRBV7-3 and J usage is TRBJ2-5; a possible D gene is TRBD2 (7 bases). Germline CDR1 reads SGHTA; CDR2 reads FQGTGA. The CDR3 has 15 amino acids. Trimming pared 5 bases from V and 3 bases from J, leaving 16 bases between. CDR3 sequence reads: CASSPIRGGKETQYF. CDR3 nucleotide sequence: TGTGCCAGCAGCCCAATCAGGGGAGGGAAAGAGACCCAGTACTTC.

A few counts support this clonotype. One junction end disagrees with the germline gene, perhaps due to a read error. The CDR3 region is CVSSEVEGGTEAFF. CDR3 coding DNA: TGTGTCAGCAGTGAGGTGGAGGGGGGCACTGAAGCTTTCTTT. V gene TRBV6-1 combines with J gene TRBJ1-1, with TRBD1 as a possible D gene (6 bases). The CDR3 sequence is 14 residues long. Germline-derived CDR1 and CDR2 are MNHNS and SASEGT.

This clonotype was recorded many times. This rearrangement joins TRBV28 to TRBJ2-5, with 7 bases lining up with TRBD2. CDR1 and CDR2 from the germline V gene are MDHEN and SYDVKM. The CDR3 is 15 amino acids. With 5 bases clipped from V and 7 bases from J, the junction kept 13 bases outside the gene matches. The CDR3 DNA follows: TGTGCCAGCAGTCTCACAGACCTAGCGGTCGGGACCCAGTACTTC. Residues: CASSLTDLAVGTQYF.

As regards this clonotype: The final CDR3 position lacks the conserved phenylalanine or tryptophan, pointing to a likely read error. The chain combines TRBV11-2 with TRBJ1-5; 11 bases are a match to TRBD1. Trimming removed 5 bases from V and 1 base from J; junction bases left unmatched: 10. CDR3 length: 18 amino acids. Germline lookup yields CDR1 SGHAT and CDR2 FQNNGV. Here the CDR3 DNA reads TGTGCCAGCAGCGCAGGGACAGGGGGGCGTAAAAGCAATCAGCCCCAGCATTTG. It is translated as CASSAGTGGRKSNQPQHL.

J is TRBJ2-5 and V is TRBV20-1, with a possible D match to TRBD2 (5 bases). This CDR3 is built from 14 residues. Germline CDR1 and CDR2: DFQATT and SNEGSKA (reference sequence). V lost 0 bases, J lost 0 bases, and 8 bases lay in between. As DNA, the CDR3 is TGCAGTGCTAGAGATGACGGGAACCAAGAGACCCAGTACTTC. Translated, it gives CSARDDGNQETQYF.

V and J are TRBV20-1 and TRBJ2-7, with no clear D. Per germline, CDR1 DFQATT and CDR2 SNEGSKA (reference sequence). V lost 6 bases, J lost 6 bases, and 18 bases lay in between. The length of the CDR3 is 13 residues. The DNA for the CDR3 is TGCAGTGCCCCGAGAGGTCCCTATGCCGAGCAGTACTTC. Its protein is CSAPRGPYAEQYF.

The rearrangement uses TRBV2 and TRBJ2-7, with 12 bases lining up with TRBD2. The CDR3 has 15 amino acids. Per germline, CDR1 SNHLY and CDR2 FYNNEI. V dropped 7 bases and J dropped 5; count of bases not matched to a gene: 9. CDR3 in amino acids: CASTWGLAGLDEQYF. The CDR3 DNA sequence: TGTGCCAGCACGTGGGGACTAGCGGGTTTGGACGAGCAGTACTTC.

There are many counts of this clonotype. The CDR3, as DNA: TGTGCCAGCAGCTTGTCTGGGGCAGAAAGCATCTATAATTCACCCCTCCACTTT. Translated, it gives CASSLSGAESIYNSPLHF. This chain connects TRBV5-6 to TRBJ1-6, with D maybe TRBD1 (5 bases). The CDR3 sequence is 18 residues long. CDR1 and CDR2 from the germline V gene are SGHDT and YYEEEE. V lost 1 base to trimming and J lost 3 bases, with 17 bases between them.

In its sample, this clonotype was seen many times. V usage is TRBV20-1 and J usage is TRBJ2-5; 7 bases match TRBD2. With 1 base clipped from V and 4 bases from J, the junction kept 6 bases outside the gene matches. Germline values: CDR1 DFQATT, CDR2 SNEGSKA (reference sequence). This CDR3 has 14 amino acids. In DNA form, the CDR3 reads TGCAGTGCTAGAGGTGTGGTAGCGGGAGAGACCCAGTACTTC. Translating it yields CSARGVVAGETQYF.

This clonotype has at least ten counts. The chain employs TRBV11-2 and TRBJ2-5, with D tentatively TRBD2 (6 bases). In germline, CDR1 is SGHAT, CDR2 FQNNGV. This CDR3 spans 14 amino acids. The V end was cut by 2 bases, the J end by 3 bases, with 10 bases between. CDR3 region: CASSLTGGKETQYF. DNA of the CDR3: TGTGCCAGCAGCTTAACCGGAGGGAAAGAGACCCAGTACTTC.

The chain recombines TRBV11-2 with TRBJ2-4; 12 bases align to TRBD2. V dropped 5 bases and J dropped 1; count of bases not matched to a gene: 12. The CDR3 loop spans 19 amino acids. Per germline, CDR1 SGHAT and CDR2 FQNNGV. The CDR3 sequence is CASSDASGRAVTAKNIQYF. DNA for the CDR3: TGTGCCAGCAGCGACGCTAGCGGGAGGGCCGTTACCGCCAAAAACATTCAGTACTTC.

Many counts were recorded for this clonotype. The J gene is TRBJ1-2, the V gene TRBV24-1; 7 nucleotides agree with TRBD1. V shed 6 bases and J 7 bases; nucleotides not matched to a gene: 1. The CDR3 extends over 11 amino acids. Germline assignment: CDR1 KGHDR and CDR2 SFDVKD. As DNA, the CDR3 is TGTGCCACCAGTCAGGGGGGTGGCTACACCTTC. Residues: CATSQGGGYTF.

This clonotype was recorded at least ten times. This sequence joins TRBV12-3 or TRBV12-4 and TRBJ1-5, with 9 bases that match TRBD1. The CDR3 consists of 15 residues. After removal of 3 bases from V and 6 bases from J, the junction contained 6 bases not matched to a gene. The CDR3 DNA sequence: TGTGCCAGCAGTTTTTACAGGGGGCTAGGTCAGCCCCAGCATTTT. Translation: CASSFYRGLGQPQHF.

The sample holds one count of this clonotype. V gene TRBV12-3 or TRBV12-4 combines with J gene TRBJ2-7; 7 positions agree with TRBD1. The V and J ends lost 1 base and 3 bases, in that order; junction bases with no gene match: 6. CDR3 size: 15 residues. The CDR3 sequence: CASSLGQGKYYEQYF. CDR3 nucleotide sequence: TGTGCCAGCAGTTTAGGACAGGGAAAGTACTACGAGCAGTACTTC.

This clonotype came up many times. The chain couples TRBV12-3 or TRBV12-4 to TRBJ2-5; D is unclear. The V end was cut by 0 bases, the J end by 0 bases, with 8 bases between. The CDR3 extends over 15 amino acids. The CDR3 loop reads CASSLAGSYQETQYF. As DNA, the CDR3 is TGTGCCAGCAGTTTAGCGGGGTCGTACCAAGAGACCCAGTACTTC.

The table lists this clonotype with many counts. The chain employs TRBV15 and TRBJ1-1, with D maybe TRBD1 (5 bases). V was pared by 3 bases and J by 2 bases, with 10 bases between. In germline, CDR1 is LNHNV, CDR2 YYDKDF (reference sequence). This CDR3 has 14 amino acids. DNA of the CDR3: TGTGCCACCAGCAGTCGACAGATAAACACTGAAGCTTTCTTT. Protein sequence: CATSSRQINTEAFF.

This clonotype was picked up many times. V and J are TRBV28 and TRBJ2-5; TRBD1 matches at 7 bases. This CDR3 is 16 amino acids long. Per germline, CDR1 MDHEN and CDR2 SYDVKM. Germline trimming cut 4 bases from V and 4 bases from J; bases unmatched to any gene: 12. The CDR3 loop reads CASSSYTGQLGETQYF. CDR3 DNA: TGTGCCAGCAGTTCTTATACGGGACAGCTGGGAGAGACCCAGTACTTC. Full variable domain (outside the CDR3, taken from reference TRBV28 and TRBJ2-5): DVKVTQSSRYLVKRTGEKVFLECVQDMDHENMFWYRQDPGLGLRLIYFSYDVKMKEKGDIPEGYSVSREKKERFSLILESASTNQTSMYLCASSSYTGQLGETQYFGPGTRLLVL.

The gene calls are TRBV20-1 and TRBJ2-5, with 12 bases that match TRBD2. Losses at the gene ends were 3 bases for V and 6 bases for J; bases not matched to a gene: 11. In germline, CDR1 is DFQATT, CDR2 SNEGSKA (reference sequence). The CDR3 runs 16 residues. CDR3 DNA sequence: TGCAGTGCTAGGGCGCTAGCGGGAGGGCTGTTAAAGACCCAGTACTTC. Residues: CSARALAGGLLKTQYF.